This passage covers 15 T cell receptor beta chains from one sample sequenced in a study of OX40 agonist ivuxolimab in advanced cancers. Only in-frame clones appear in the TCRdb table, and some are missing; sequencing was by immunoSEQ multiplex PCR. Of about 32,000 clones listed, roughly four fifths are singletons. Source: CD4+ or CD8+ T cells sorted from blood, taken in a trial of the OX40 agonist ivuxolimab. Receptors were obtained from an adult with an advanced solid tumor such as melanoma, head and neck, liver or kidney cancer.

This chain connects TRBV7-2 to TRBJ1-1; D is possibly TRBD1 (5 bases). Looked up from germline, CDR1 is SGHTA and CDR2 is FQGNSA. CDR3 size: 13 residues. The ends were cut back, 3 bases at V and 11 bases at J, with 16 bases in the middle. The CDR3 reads CASSLGLLKSAFF. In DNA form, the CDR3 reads TGTGCCAGCAGCTTGGGACTCCTAAAGTCGGCTTTCTTT. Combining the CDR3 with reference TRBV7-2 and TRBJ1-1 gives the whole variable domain GAGVSQSPSNKVTEKGKDVELRCDPISGHTALYWYRQSLGQGLEFLIYFQGNSAPDKSGLPSDRFSAERTGGSVSTLTIQRTQQEDSAVYLCASSLGLLKSAFFGQGTRLTVV.

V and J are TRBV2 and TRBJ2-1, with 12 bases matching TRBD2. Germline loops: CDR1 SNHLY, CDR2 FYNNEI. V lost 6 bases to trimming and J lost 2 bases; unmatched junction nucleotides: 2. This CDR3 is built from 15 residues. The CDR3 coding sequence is TGTGCCAGCAGACTAGCGGGGGGTACCTACAATGAGCAGTTCTTC. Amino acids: CASRLAGGTYNEQFF.

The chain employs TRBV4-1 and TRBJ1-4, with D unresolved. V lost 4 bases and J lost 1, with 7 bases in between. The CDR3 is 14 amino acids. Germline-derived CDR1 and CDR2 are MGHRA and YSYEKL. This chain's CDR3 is CASSLPVTNEKLFF. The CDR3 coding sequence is TGCGCCAGCAGCCTCCCTGTAACTAATGAAAAACTGTTTTTT.

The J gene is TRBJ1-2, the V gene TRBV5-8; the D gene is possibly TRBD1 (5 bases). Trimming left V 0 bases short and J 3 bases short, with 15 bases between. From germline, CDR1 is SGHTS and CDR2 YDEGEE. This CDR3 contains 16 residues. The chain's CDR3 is CASSLGIRGGDYGYTF. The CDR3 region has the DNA TGTGCCAGCAGCTTGGGAATACGGGGGGGTGACTATGGCTACACCTTC. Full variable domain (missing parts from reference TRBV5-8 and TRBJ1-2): EAGVTQSPTHLIKTRGQQATLRCSPISGHTSVYWYQQALGLGLQFLLWYDEGEERNRGNFPPRFSGRQFPNYSSELNVNALELEDSALYLCASSLGIRGGDYGYTFGSGTRLTVV.

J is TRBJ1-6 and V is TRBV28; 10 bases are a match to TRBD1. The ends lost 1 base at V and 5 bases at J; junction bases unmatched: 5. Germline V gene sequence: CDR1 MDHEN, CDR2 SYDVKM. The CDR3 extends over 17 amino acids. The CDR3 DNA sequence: TGTGCCAGCAGTTTATCCACGACAGGGGGCAATAATTCACCCCTCCACTTT. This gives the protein CASSLSTTGGNNSPLHF.

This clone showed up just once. For the CDR3, the DNA is TGTGCCAGCAGTTACGCAAGCTCCTACGAGCAGTACTTC. Protein sequence: CASSYASSYEQYF. This sequence joins TRBV6-5 and TRBJ2-7; D is undetermined. V was trimmed by 2 bases and J by 0 bases, leaving 5 bases between them. From germline, CDR1 is MNHEY and CDR2 SVGAGI. CDR3 size: 13 residues.

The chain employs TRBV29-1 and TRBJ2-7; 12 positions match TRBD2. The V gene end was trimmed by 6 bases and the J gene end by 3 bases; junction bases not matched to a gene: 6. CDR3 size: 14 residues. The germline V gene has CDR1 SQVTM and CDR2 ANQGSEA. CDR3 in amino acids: CSVSTSGRIYEQYF. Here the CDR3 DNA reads TGCAGCGTCTCCACTAGCGGGAGGATCTACGAGCAGTACTTC.

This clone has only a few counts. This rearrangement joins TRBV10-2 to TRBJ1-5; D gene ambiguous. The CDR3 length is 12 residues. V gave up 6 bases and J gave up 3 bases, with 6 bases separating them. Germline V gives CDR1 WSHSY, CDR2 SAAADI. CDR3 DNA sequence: TGCGCCAGCAGAGAACCCAATCAGCCCCAGCATTTT. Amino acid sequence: CASREPNQPQHF.

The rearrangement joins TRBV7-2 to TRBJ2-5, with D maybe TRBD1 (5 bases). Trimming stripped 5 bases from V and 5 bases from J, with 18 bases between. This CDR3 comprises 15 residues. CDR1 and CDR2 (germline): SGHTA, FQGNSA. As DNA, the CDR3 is TGTGCCAGCAGCCTAGGTGCCCGGCGACAGGAGACCCAGTACTTC. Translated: CASSLGARRQETQYF.

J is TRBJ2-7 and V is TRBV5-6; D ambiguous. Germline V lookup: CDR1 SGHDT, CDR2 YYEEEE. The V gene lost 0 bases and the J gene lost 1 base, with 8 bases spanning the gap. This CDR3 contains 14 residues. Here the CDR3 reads CASSLDLTSYEQYF. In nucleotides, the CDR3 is TGTGCCAGCAGCTTGGACTTGACTTCCTACGAGCAGTACTTC.

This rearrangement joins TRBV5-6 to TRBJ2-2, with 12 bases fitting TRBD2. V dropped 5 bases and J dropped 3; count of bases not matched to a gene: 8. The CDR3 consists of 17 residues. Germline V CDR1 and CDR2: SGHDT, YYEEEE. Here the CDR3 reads CASRATSGGNYTGELFF. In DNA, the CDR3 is TGTGCCAGCAGGGCTACTAGCGGGGGGAACTACACCGGGGAGCTGTTTTTT.

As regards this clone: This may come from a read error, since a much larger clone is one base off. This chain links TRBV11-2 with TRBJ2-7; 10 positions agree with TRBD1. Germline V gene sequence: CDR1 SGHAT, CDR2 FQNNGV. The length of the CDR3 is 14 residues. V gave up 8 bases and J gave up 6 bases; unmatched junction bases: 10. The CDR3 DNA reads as TGTGCCAGCGGCTGGGGGGACAGGGGAGGCGAGCAGTACTTC. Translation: CASGWGDRGGEQYF.

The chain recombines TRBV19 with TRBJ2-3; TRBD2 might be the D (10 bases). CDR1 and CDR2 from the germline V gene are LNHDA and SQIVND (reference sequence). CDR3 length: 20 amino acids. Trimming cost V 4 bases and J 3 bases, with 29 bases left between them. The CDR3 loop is CASSTRTGASSGSRTDTQYF. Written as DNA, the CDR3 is TGTGCCAGTAGTACCCGGACAGGGGCGTCTAGCGGGAGTAGGACAGATACGCAGTATTTT.

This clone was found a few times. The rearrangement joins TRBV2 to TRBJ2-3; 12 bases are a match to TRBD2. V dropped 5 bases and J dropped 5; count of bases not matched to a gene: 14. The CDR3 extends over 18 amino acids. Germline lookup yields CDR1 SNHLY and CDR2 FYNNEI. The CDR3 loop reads CASSLMPRTSGVIDTQYF. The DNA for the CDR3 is TGTGCCAGCAGTTTGATGCCCAGGACTAGCGGGGTCATAGATACGCAGTATTTT.

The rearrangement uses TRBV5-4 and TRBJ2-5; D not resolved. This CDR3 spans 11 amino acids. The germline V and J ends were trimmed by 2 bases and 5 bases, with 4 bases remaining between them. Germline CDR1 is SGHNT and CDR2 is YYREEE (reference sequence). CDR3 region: CASSFDETQYF. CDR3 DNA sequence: TGTGCCAGCAGCTTTGATGAGACCCAGTACTTC.